This T cell receptor (beta chain) was identified during a study of beta chain features in type 1 diabetes. Isolation of CD4+ naive, central memory, regulatory and stem cell-like memory cells was achieved by sorting via CD45RO/CCR7/CD25/CD127/CD95/CD27. The purity of all sorted populations exceeded 98%. This clone has only a few counts. Its antigen is still unknown. Expressed TCRB transcripts were sequenced because the entire RNA isolate underwent reverse transcription. This table comes from immunoSEQ multiplex PCR, and its TCRdb copy is limited to in-frame clones, with some not included. Here the sample spans about 660,000 clones, over 13% being singletons. Study findings and constraints: Naive, central memory and Treg TCRB repertoires seemed to resemble each other more closely in patients than they did in healthy donors. Shortening of TCRB CDR3s, moderate but significant, appeared in all four CD4+ subsets of Type 1 diabetes patients.

The source of this sequence is a man between 18 and 29 years old with type 1 diabetes. The sample was naive CD4+ T cells from blood.

The CDR3 region has the DNA TGCGCCAGCAGCTTGGGACAGGGGGACTACAATGAGCAGTTCTTC. Encoded protein: CASSLGQGDYNEQFF. V and J are TRBV5-1 and TRBJ2-1; 9 nucleotides match TRBD1. From germline, CDR1 is SGHRS and CDR2 YFSETQ. The CDR3 is made up of 15 amino acids. V lost 0 bases, J lost 3 bases, and 1 base stayed unmatched. Full variable domain (rest looked up from reference TRBV5-1 and TRBJ2-1): KAGVTQTPRYLIKTRGQQVTLSCSPISGHRSVSWYQQTPGQGLQFLFEYFSETQRNKGNFPGRFSGRQFSNSRSEMNVSTLELGDSALYLCASSLGQGDYNEQFFGPGTRLTVL.